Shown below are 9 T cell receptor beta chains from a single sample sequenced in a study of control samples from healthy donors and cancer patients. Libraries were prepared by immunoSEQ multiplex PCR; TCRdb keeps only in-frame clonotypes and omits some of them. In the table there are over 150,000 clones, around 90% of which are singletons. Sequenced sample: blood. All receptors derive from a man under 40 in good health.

In DNA form, the CDR3 reads TGTGCCAGCACCCTTTGGGGGGCCCCTTACGAGCAGTACTTC. This translates into CASTLWGAPYEQYF. The chain joins TRBV5-4 to TRBJ2-7, with D perhaps TRBD1 or TRBD2 (6 bases each). Trimming took off 6 bases at V and 4 bases at J, with 17 bases between the two ends. The germline V gene encodes CDR1 SGHNT and CDR2 YYREEE (reference sequence). The CDR3 sequence is 14 residues long.

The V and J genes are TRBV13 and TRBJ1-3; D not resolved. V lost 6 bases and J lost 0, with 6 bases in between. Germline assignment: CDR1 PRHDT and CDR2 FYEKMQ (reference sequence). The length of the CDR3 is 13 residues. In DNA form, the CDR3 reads TGTGCCAGCAGTCTGAACTCTGGAAACACCATATATTTT. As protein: CASSLNSGNTIYF.

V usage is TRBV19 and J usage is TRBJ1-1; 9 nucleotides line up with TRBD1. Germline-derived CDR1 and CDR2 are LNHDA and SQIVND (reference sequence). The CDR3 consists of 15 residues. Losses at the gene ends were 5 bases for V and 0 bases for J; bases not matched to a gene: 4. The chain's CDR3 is CASSAGQGLNTEAFF. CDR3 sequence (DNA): TGTGCCAGTAGTGCGGGACAGGGTTTGAACACTGAAGCTTTCTTT.

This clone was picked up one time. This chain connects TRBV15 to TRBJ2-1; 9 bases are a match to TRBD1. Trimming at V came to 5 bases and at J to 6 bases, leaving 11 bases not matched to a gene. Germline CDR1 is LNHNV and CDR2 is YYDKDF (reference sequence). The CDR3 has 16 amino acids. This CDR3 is CATSVPGQGLRNEQFF. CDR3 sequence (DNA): TGTGCCACCAGCGTACCGGGACAGGGCCTTCGCAATGAGCAGTTCTTC.

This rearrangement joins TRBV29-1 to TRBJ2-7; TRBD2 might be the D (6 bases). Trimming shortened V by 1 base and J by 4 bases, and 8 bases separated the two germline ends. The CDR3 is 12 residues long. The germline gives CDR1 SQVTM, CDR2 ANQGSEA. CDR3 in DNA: TGCAGCGTTGAAGTCGGGGGTTACGAGCAGTACTTC. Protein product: CSVEVGGYEQYF.

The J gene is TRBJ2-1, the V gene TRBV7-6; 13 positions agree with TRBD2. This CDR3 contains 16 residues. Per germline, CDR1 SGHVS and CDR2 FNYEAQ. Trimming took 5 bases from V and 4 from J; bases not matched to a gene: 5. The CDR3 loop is CASSPPGLAGYNEQFF. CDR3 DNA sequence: TGTGCCAGCAGCCCCCCGGGACTAGCGGGGTACAATGAGCAGTTCTTC.

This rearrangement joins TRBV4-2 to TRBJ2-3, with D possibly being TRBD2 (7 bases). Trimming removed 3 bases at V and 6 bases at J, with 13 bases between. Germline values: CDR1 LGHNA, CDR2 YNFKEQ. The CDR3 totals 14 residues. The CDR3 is CASSHRGAYDTQYF. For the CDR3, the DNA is TGTGCCAGCAGCCACCGGGGGGCGTATGATACGCAGTATTTT.

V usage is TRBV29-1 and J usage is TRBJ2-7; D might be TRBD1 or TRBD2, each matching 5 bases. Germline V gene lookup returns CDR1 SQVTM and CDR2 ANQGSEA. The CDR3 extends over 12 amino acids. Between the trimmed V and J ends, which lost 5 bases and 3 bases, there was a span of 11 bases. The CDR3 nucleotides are TGCAGCGTTCGGGACCGTTTCTACGAGCAGTACTTC. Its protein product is CSVRDRFYEQYF.

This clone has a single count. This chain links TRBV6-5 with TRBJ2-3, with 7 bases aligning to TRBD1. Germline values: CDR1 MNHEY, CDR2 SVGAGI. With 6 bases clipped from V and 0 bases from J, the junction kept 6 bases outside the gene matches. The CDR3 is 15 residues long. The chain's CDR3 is CASRTWDRSTDTQYF. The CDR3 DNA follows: TGTGCCAGCAGGACCTGGGACAGAAGCACAGATACGCAGTATTTT.